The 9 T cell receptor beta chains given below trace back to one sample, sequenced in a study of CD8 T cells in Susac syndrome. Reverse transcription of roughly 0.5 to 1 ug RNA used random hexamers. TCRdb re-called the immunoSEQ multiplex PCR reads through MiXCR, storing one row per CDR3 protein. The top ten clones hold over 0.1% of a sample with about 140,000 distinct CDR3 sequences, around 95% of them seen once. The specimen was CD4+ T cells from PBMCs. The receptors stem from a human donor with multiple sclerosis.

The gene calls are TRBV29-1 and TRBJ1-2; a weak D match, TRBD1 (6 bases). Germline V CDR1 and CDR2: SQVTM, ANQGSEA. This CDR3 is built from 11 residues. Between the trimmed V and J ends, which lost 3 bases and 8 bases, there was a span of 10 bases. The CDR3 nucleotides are TGCAGCGTTGAGGGGGCTGGGGGCTACACCTTC. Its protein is CSVEGAGGYTF.

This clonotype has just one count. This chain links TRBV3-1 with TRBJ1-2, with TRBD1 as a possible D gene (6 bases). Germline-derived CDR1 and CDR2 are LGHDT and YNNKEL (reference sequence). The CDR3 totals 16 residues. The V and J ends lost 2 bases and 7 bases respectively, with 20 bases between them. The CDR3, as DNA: TGTGCCAGCAGCCAACTGACAGGCATATACAGACGTGGCTACACCTTC. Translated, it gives CASSQLTGIYRRGYTF.

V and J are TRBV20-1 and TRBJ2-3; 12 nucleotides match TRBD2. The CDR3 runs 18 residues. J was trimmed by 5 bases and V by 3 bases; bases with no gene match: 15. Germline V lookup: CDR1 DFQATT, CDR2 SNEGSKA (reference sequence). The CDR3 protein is CSASSPLRLAGEVDTQYF. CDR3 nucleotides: TGCAGTGCTAGTTCTCCACTCAGACTAGCGGGAGAAGTAGATACGCAGTATTTT.

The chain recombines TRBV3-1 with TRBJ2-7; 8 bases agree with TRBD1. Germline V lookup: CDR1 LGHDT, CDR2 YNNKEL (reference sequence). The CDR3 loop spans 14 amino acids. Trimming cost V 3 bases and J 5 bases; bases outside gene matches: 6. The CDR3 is CASSHRDRGHEQYF. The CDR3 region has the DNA TGTGCCAGCAGCCATCGAGACAGGGGACACGAGCAGTACTTC.

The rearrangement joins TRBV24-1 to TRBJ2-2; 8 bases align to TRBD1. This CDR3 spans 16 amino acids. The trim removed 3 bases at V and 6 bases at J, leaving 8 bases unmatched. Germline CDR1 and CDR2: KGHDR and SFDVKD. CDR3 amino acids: CATSDQRVQGAGELFF. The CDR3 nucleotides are TGTGCCACCAGTGATCAGAGAGTACAGGGGGCCGGGGAGCTGTTTTTT.

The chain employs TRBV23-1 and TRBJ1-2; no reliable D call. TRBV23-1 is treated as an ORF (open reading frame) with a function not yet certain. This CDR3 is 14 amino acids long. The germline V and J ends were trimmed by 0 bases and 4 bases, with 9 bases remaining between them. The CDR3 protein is CASSQSQVGYGYTF. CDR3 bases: TGCGCCAGCAGTCAATCTCAGGTTGGCTATGGCTACACCTTC.

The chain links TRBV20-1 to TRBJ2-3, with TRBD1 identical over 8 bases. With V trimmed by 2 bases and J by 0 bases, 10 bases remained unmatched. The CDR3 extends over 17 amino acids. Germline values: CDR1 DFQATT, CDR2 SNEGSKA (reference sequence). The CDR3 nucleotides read TGCAGTGCTAGACCGATTCGGACAGGGACTAGCACAGATACGCAGTATTTT. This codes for CSARPIRTGTSTDTQYF.

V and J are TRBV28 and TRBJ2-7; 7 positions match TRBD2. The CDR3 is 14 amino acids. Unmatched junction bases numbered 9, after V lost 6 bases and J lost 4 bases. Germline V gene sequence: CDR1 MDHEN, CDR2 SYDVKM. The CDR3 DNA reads TGTGCCAGCAGGCGGGGAGGGGAGAGATACGAGCAGTACTTC. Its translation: CASRRGGERYEQYF.

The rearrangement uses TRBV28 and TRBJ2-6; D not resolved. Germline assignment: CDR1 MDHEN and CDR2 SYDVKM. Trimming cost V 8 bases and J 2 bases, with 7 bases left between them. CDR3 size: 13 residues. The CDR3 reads CASRNPGANVLTF. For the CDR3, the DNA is TGTGCCAGCCGGAATCCTGGGGCCAACGTCCTGACTTTC.